Listed below are T cell receptor beta chains from one sample, sequenced in a study of PD-1 blockade in classical Hodgkin lymphoma. The data were produced by immunoSEQ multiplex PCR, yet TCRdb's version contains in-frame clones alone and is incomplete. This table holds roughly 140,000 clones, just under 80% found once. The sample consisted of peripheral blood mononuclear cells (PBMCs), taken before the second cycle of nivolumab. Receptors originate from a human donor with classical Hodgkin lymphoma. Each CDR3 is given with its conserved first and last residue. The order of the fields is D gene, J gene, clone size, V gene, CDR3 DNA, CDR3 protein. A D gene is named only where the DNA matches it firmly. Not all rows give a size; the values are once, few, many and, for expanded clones, a class.

.,TRBJ1-5,.,TRBV4-1,TGCGCCAGCAGCCTAATCGGGACGGTCCCTCAGCCCCAGCATTTT,CASSLIGTVPQPQHF
.,TRBJ1-5,.,TRBV6-1,TGTGCCAGCAGTGTTGGGGCTATGAATCAGCCCCAGCATTTT,CASSVGAMNQPQHF
.,TRBJ2-3,few,TRBV6-6,TGTGCCAGCAGTTACTTCGGAGGTACGCAGTATTTT,CASSYFGGTQYF
TRBD1,TRBJ1-5,.,TRBV19,TGTGCCAGTAGTGGTGGGGACAGGTATTATCAGCCCCAGCATTTT,CASSGGDRYYQPQHF
.,TRBJ2-5,.,TRBV19,TGTGCCAGTAGTATCTACGCGGACAGCAGCCAAGAGACCCAGTACTTC,CASSIYADSSQETQYF
.,TRBJ1-1,.,TRBV5-8,TGTGCCAGCAGCTTCCAGGGAGAGACTGAAGCTTTCTTT,CASSFQGETEAFF
.,TRBJ1-6,many,TRBV6-6,TGTGCCAGCCGCAGGGGATTGGATTCACCCCTCCACTTT,CASRRGLDSPLHF
TRBD2,TRBJ2-1,.,TRBV15,TGTGCCACCAGCAGGGAAGACTGGACTAGCCGCGATGAGCAGTTCTTC,CATSREDWTSRDEQFF
.,TRBJ2-7,.,TRBV9,TGTGCCAGCAGCGGAGGTGAGACAGGAATTCACCCCCTTTACTACGAGCAGTACTTC,CASSGGETGIHPLYYEQYF
TRBD2,TRBJ2-1,few,TRBV6-6,TGTGCCAGCAGTACCTCGACTAGCGGATTCATCAATGAGCAGTTCTTC,CASSTSTSGFINEQFF
TRBD1,TRBJ2-5,.,TRBV11-1,TGTGCCAGCAGCAACCGGGACAGGCAAGAGACCCAGTACTTC,CASSNRDRQETQYF
.,TRBJ1-1,.,TRBV29-1,TGCAGCGCTCAGTCGTTCATGAACACTGAAGCTTTCTTT,CSAQSFMNTEAFF
.,TRBJ2-6,.,TRBV4-3,TGCGCCAGCAGCCAATCTTCTCCCGGGGCCTCTGGGGCCAACGTCCTGACTTTC,CASSQSSPGASGANVLTF
TRBD2,TRBJ2-3,.,TRBV9,TGTGCCAGCAGTGTTACTTCACTAGCGGGGTTCACAGATACGCAGTATTTT,CASSVTSLAGFTDTQYF
TRBD2,TRBJ2-7,few,TRBV29-1,TGCAGCGTTGAGGGGAACCCGGGGACTAGCGGGAGTTACGAGCAGTACTTC,CSVEGNPGTSGSYEQYF
.,TRBJ1-6,.,TRBV19,TGTGCCAGTAGCAATGCAAATAGGTGGGGCGCTTATTCACCCCTCCACTTT,CASSNANRWGAYSPLHF
TRBD2,TRBJ2-7,.,TRBV5-5,TGTGCCAGCAGCCCCGGGACTAGCGTTTCCTACGAGCAGTACTTC,CASSPGTSVSYEQYF
TRBD2,TRBJ2-3,.,TRBV9,TGTGCCAGCAGCGGAGTGCCGCGGGCGGGAGGGAACACAGATACGCAGTATTTT,CASSGVPRAGGNTDTQYF
.,TRBJ2-2,.,TRBV28,TGTGCCAGCAGCTCCCGCGGGGTCAACACCGGGGAGCTGTTTTTT,CASSSRGVNTGELFF
.,TRBJ1-1,.,TRBV7-2,TGTGCCAGCAGCTCAGGGTATCACACTGAAGCTTTCTTT,CASSSGYHTEAFF